This is a list of T cell receptor beta chains from one sample in a study of cytomegalovirus exposure and HLA in healthy donors. Generated by immunoSEQ multiplex PCR, the TCRdb table keeps only in-frame clones and is missing some. The data contain 150,000 to 200,000 clones, more than 85% of them singletons. Sequencing was done on a sample of PBMCs. These receptors were taken from a girl less than two years old in good health and CMV-seronegative. CDR3s include the opening cysteine and the closing phenylalanine or tryptophan. A D gene is named only where the DNA matches it firmly. The size of a clone is reported for some rows only, either as once, few or many, or as a class for expanded clones.

>TRBV9|TRBJ2-7|NA|NA
TGTGCCAGCAGCGTAGGAGGGAACGAGCAGTACTTC
CASSVGGNEQYF
>TRBV5-1|TRBJ2-4|NA|NA
TGCGCCAGCGCAACGGGGATTGGGGCCAAAAACATTCAGTACTTC
CASATGIGAKNIQYF
>TRBV5-5|TRBJ2-5|TRBD1|NA
TGTGCCAGCAGCACAGGGACAGGGGGTCTAGAGACCCAGTACTTC
CASSTGTGGLETQYF
>TRBV5-1|TRBJ2-1|TRBD2|once
TGCGCCAGCAGCTTGGCCTCGACTAGCGGAACCTACAATGAGCAGTTCTTC
CASSLASTSGTYNEQFF
>TRBV10-3|TRBJ1-2|TRBD1|NA
TGTGCCATCAGTCGACAGGGAAACTATGGCTACACCTTC
CAISRQGNYGYTF
>TRBV7-9|TRBJ1-6|TRBD1|NA
TGTGCCAGCAGCCCGGGACAGGGGAACTCACCCCTCCACTTT
CASSPGQGNSPLHF
>TRBV5-1|TRBJ2-7|TRBD1|NA
TGCGCCAGCAGCTTACGACAGGGTACCTACGAGCAGTACTTC
CASSLRQGTYEQYF
>TRBV11-3|TRBJ1-1|NA|NA
TGTGCCAGCAGCTTAGATCCGTCGAACACTGAAGCTTTCTTT
CASSLDPSNTEAFF
>TRBV10-1|TRBJ2-1|NA|NA
TGCGCCAGCAGTGAGTCGCCTAGCAATGAGCAGTTCTTC
CASSESPSNEQFF
>TRBV15|TRBJ2-7|NA|NA
TGTGCCACCAGCAGAGATGCTCCTAGCCGGAGCTACGAGCAGTACTTC
CATSRDAPSRSYEQYF
>TRBV5-8|TRBJ2-7|TRBD2|NA
TGTGCCAGCAGCTCCCCCGTGGGACTAGCGGGTTACCCCCCGGGGGAGCAGTACTTC
CASSSPVGLAGYPPGEQYF
>TRBV2|TRBJ2-2|TRBD2|NA
TGTGCCAGCAGCTATACTGGACTAGCGGGAGCCTTTACCGGGGAGCTGTTTTTT
CASSYTGLAGAFTGELFF
>TRBV2|TRBJ1-2|NA|NA
TGTGCCAGCAGGGAACCCGAGAATTATGGCTACACCTTC
CASREPENYGYTF
>TRBV2|TRBJ1-1|NA|NA
TGTGCCAGCAGCCGGGACACGAACACTGAAGCTTTCTTT
CASSRDTNTEAFF
>TRBV30|TRBJ1-1|NA|NA
TGTGCCTGGAGTGCCGGGGTCGGGGGGTTCACTGAAGCTTTCTTT
CAWSAGVGGFTEAFF